Sequencing of this T cell receptor beta chain was carried out in a study of cytomegalovirus exposure and HLA in healthy donors. As for this clone: Its matching antigen is unknown.

Using immunoSEQ multiplex PCR, the repertoire was profiled, and TCRdb retains in-frame clones only, with some absent. There are around 350,000 clones in the sample; about nine tenths occur only once, and roughly 0.8% lies in the top ten. Findings of the study overall: The study found most TCR sequences rare, yet found some public TCRs in many donors. The investigators catalogued 150 to 200 TCR beta chains as cytomegalovirus-associated. Cytomegalovirus status was reportedly diagnosed by the classifier with high sensitivity and specificity. Through in vitro validation, a few CMV-associated chains were shown to be specific for CMV antigens.

The sample was PBMCs. This clonotype was obtained from a woman younger than 35 in good health and CMV-seronegative.

CDR3 sequence reads: CASSETDRGAGNTIYF. The DNA for the CDR3 is TGTGCCAGCAGTGAAACTGACAGGGGGGCTGGAAACACCATATATTTT. V and J are TRBV6-1 and TRBJ1-3, with 9 nucleotides matching TRBD1. Losses at the gene ends were 2 bases for V and 2 bases for J; bases not matched to a gene: 4. CDR3 size: 16 residues. Germline V gene lookup returns CDR1 MNHNS and CDR2 SASEGT.